Below, 11 T cell receptor beta chains from the same sample are listed, as sequenced in a study of radiotherapy plus CTLA-4 blockade in lung cancer. Produced via immunoSEQ multiplex PCR; TCRdb's table is partial and in-frame only. The table lists 70,000 to 90,000 clones, about 79% of them singletons. The source was peripheral blood, collected from a patient treated with radiotherapy plus ipilimumab. The source of these receptors is a human donor with non-small cell lung cancer whose response to radiotherapy plus ipilimumab could not be evaluated. Some clones in this sample may be carry-over from other donors' samples.

This clone was detected a few times. CDR3 in DNA: TGTGCCAGCAGCTTAGCGGTCTGGGAGGAGATAGCTAACTATGGCTACACCTTC. The encoded protein is CASSLAVWEEIANYGYTF. The chain recombines TRBV7-8 with TRBJ1-2, with D unresolved. The V end lost 0 bases, the J end lost 0 bases, and 17 bases lay between the germline ends. CDR1 is SGHVS and CDR2 is FQNEAQ in the germline V gene. This CDR3 is 18 amino acids long.

This chain connects TRBV5-1 to TRBJ2-7; 8 bases are shared with TRBD1. The CDR3 runs 15 residues. Unmatched junction bases numbered 5, after V lost 1 base and J lost 2 bases. Germline lookup yields CDR1 SGHRS and CDR2 YFSETQ. DNA for the CDR3: TGCGCCAGCAGCTTGTACGGGACAGGCGCCTACGAGCAGTACTTC. This encodes CASSLYGTGAYEQYF. The full variable domain, with the rest looked up from reference TRBV5-1 and TRBJ2-7, is KAGVTQTPRYLIKTRGQQVTLSCSPISGHRSVSWYQQTPGQGLQFLFEYFSETQRNKGNFPGRFSGRQFSNSRSEMNVSTLELGDSALYLCASSLYGTGAYEQYFGPGTRLTVT.

Only a few counts were recorded for this clone. This sequence joins TRBV28 and TRBJ2-2, with 7 positions matching TRBD1. This CDR3 is built from 16 residues. J gave up 2 bases and V 5 bases, and 8 bases lay outside the gene matches. The germline gives CDR1 MDHEN, CDR2 SYDVKM. The CDR3, as DNA: TGTGCCAGCAGTCCCCTCACAGGGGTAAACACCGGGGAGCTGTTTTTT. It encodes CASSPLTGVNTGELFF.

The chain joins TRBV5-4 to TRBJ1-2, with D possibly being TRBD1 (5 bases). The V end lost 1 base, the J end lost 3 bases, and 7 bases lay between the germline ends. Looked up from germline, CDR1 is SGHNT and CDR2 is YYREEE (reference sequence). This CDR3 is 13 amino acids long. CDR3 sequence: CASSLSGDYGYTF. CDR3 coding DNA: TGTGCCAGCAGCTTGTCGGGGGACTATGGCTACACCTTC.

The chain carries TRBV6-4 and TRBJ1-4; 11 nucleotides agree with TRBD1. The germline gives CDR1 MRHNA, CDR2 SNTAGT. V lost 6 bases, J lost 7 bases, and 1 base stayed unmatched. This CDR3 is 13 amino acids long. The CDR3 bases are TGTGCCAGCAGGGACAGGGGGCGTGAAAAACTGTTTTTT. Protein sequence: CASRDRGREKLFF.

V is TRBV2 and J is TRBJ2-1, with D uncertain. The germline V and J ends were trimmed by 6 bases and 8 bases, with 11 bases remaining between them. Germline V gives CDR1 SNHLY, CDR2 FYNNEI. The CDR3 is 12 amino acids. CDR3 DNA: TGTGCCAGCAGGAGTTTTTACCATGAGCAGTTCTTC. Translated, it gives CASRSFYHEQFF.

This chain uses TRBV10-3 with TRBJ2-7; 8 bases align to TRBD1. From germline, CDR1 is ENHRY and CDR2 SYGVKD. V was clipped by 3 bases and J by 3 bases; unmatched bases: 4. The CDR3 runs to 14 residues. The CDR3, as DNA: TGTGCCATCAGTGACCCGGACAGGGACTACGAGCAGTACTTC. It encodes CAISDPDRDYEQYF.

The count of this clone is one. The rearrangement uses TRBV11-3 and TRBJ2-2, with TRBD1 identical over 7 bases. The trim removed 3 bases at V and 8 bases at J, leaving 3 bases unmatched. The CDR3 has 13 amino acids. CDR1 and CDR2 (germline): SGHNT, YENEEA. CDR3 DNA: TGTGCCAGCAGCTTGGGACAGCCGGGGGAGCTGTTTTTT. This encodes CASSLGQPGELFF.

The genes are TRBV11-2 and TRBJ2-5, with 7 bases identical to TRBD1. Germline trimming cut 0 bases from V and 4 bases from J; bases unmatched to any gene: 2. The CDR3 sequence is 14 residues long. Germline CDR1 and CDR2: SGHAT and FQNNGV. In DNA, the CDR3 is TGTGCCAGCAGCTTAGAAGGGGGCCGAGAGACCCAGTACTTC. This sequence encodes CASSLEGGRETQYF.

This chain uses TRBV6-5 with TRBJ1-2; 8 nucleotides match TRBD1. V lost 6 bases to trimming and J lost 3 bases; unmatched junction nucleotides: 3. The CDR3 runs 13 residues. Germline assignment: CDR1 MNHEY and CDR2 SVGAGI. The CDR3 loop reads CASRPDRDYGYTF. The CDR3 nucleotides are TGTGCCAGCAGGCCGGACAGGGACTATGGCTACACCTTC.

This clone occurred once. CDR3 sequence reads: CSSPGGATDTQYF. In DNA form, the CDR3 reads TGCAGCTCCCCCGGGGGAGCCACAGATACGCAGTATTTT. This chain links TRBV29-1 with TRBJ2-3, with a possible D match to TRBD2 (6 bases). This CDR3 comprises 13 residues. The V end was cut by 8 bases, the J end by 2 bases, with 14 bases between. Germline-derived CDR1 and CDR2 are SQVTM and ANQGSEA.